The TCR beta chain described here comes from a study of radiotherapy plus CTLA-4 blockade in lung cancer. Points from the study as a whole: Expansion in blood of tumor-derived TCR clones was seen after radiotherapy plus ipilimumab.

The length of the CDR3 is 14 residues. Germline CDR1 ENHRY, CDR2 SYGVKD. Trimming took 3 bases from V and 3 from J, leaving 11 bases between them. Comment on this clone: Its antigen is undetermined.

Sequencing was performed with immunoSEQ multiplex PCR; in TCRdb, only in-frame clones are kept and a portion is missing. The sample has tens of thousands of clones, 84% seen once. The chain employs TRBV10-3 and TRBJ1-1; D might be TRBD1 (6 bases). The sample was peripheral blood, taken from a patient treated with radiotherapy plus ipilimumab. This receptor was obtained from a human donor with non-small cell lung cancer whose response to radiotherapy plus ipilimumab could not be evaluated. This CDR3 reads CAISEQGRHTEAFF. The CDR3 DNA is TGTGCCATCAGTGAACAGGGACGTCACACTGAAGCTTTCTTT.